This T cell receptor (beta chain) was identified in a study of control samples from healthy donors and cancer patients (dated by TCRdb to 2018 to 2020). Library preparation employed the immunoSEQ multiplex PCR assay. In TCRdb, the immuneACCESS table is reduced to in-frame sequences with V and J assigned. These tables do not hold every clone; where another copy was compared, an unresolved V gene accounts for under half, and the others remain unexplained. Here the sample has roughly 59,000 clones; more than 85% occur a single time. The top ten hold around 1.7% of the sample. Note on this clone: It lacks a known antigen. Per-base quality was not reported, and no clone a single base away is much larger than it.

The sequencing sample was made of PBMCs. This TCR was sampled from a man aged 35 to 55 with colorectal cancer.

In nucleotides, the sequence is TGCGCCAGCAGCTTGGAGGGGGCGGACAATCAGCCCCAGCATTTT. Its product reads: CASSLEGADNQPQHF. The V gene is TRBV5-1 and the J gene is TRBJ1-5; a stretch of 7 junction bases matches TRBD1. Reading from cysteine to phenylalanine, the CDR3 counts 15 amino acids. The entry retains the CDR3 DNA only, 45 bases that are in frame from base 1. In the germline V gene, CDR1 corresponds to SGHRS and CDR2 to YFSETQ. From V the trimming removes 0 bases and from J it removes 3 bases, while the gene matches leave 3 bases of the junction unaccounted for.